This note documents a single T cell receptor beta chain sequence. Antigen specificity is unknown. Using its own MiXCR run on the 5' RACE reads, TCRdb lists one record per CDR3 protein. The data hold fewer than 250,000 distinct CDR3 sequences, with about a tenth observed a single time. The data derive from a study of identical twins. CDR1 LGHDT and CDR2 YNNKEL come from the germline V gene (reference sequence). The CDR3 is 12 amino acids. Trimming took 0 bases from V and 7 from J, leaving 4 bases between them. Findings and limits, study-wide: Invariant MAIT and iNKT cells could partly confound zero-insertion analyses.

Healthy Caucasians were all of the donors. This receptor was taken from a young woman in good health. The source material was memory (CD45RO+) T cells sorted from blood. V and J are TRBV3-1 and TRBJ2-4; D is unclear. The CDR3 DNA follows: TGTGCCAGCAGCCAAGATCTTAACATTCAGTACTTC. Its protein product is CASSQDLNIQYF.